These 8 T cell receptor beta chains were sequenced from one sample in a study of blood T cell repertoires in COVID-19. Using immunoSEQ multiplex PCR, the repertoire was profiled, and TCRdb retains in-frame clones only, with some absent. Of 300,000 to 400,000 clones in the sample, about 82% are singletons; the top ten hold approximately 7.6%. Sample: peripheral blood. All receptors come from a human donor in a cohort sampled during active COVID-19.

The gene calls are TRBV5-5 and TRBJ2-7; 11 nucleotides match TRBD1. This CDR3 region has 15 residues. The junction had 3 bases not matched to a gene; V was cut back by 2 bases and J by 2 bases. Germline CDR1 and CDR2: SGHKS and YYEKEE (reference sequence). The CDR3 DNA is TGTGCCAGCAGCTTCTCGGGACAGGGGGCCTACGAGCAGTACTTC. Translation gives CASSFSGQGAYEQYF. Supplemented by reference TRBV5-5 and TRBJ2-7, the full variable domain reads DAGVTQSPTHLIKTRGQQVTLRCSPISGHKSVSWYQQVLGQGPQFIFQYYEKEERGRGNFPDRFSARQFPNYSSELNVNALLLGDSALYLCASSFSGQGAYEQYFGPGTRLTVT.

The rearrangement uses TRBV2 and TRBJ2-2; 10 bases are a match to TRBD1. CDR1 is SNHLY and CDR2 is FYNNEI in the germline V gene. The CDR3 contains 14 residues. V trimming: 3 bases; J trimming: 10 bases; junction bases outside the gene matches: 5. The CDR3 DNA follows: TGTGCCAGCAGTGACGGACAGGGGGAGAAGGAGCTGTTTTTT. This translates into CASSDGQGEKELFF.

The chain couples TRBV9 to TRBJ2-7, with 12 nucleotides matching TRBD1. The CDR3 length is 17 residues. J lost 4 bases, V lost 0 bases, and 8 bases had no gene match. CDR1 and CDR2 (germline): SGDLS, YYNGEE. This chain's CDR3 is CASSVASRDRGPYEQYF. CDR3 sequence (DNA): TGTGCCAGCAGCGTAGCTAGCAGGGACAGGGGGCCATACGAGCAGTACTTC.

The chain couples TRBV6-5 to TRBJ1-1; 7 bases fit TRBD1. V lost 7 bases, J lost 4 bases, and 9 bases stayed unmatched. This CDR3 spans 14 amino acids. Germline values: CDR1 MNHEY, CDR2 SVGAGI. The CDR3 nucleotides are TGTGCCAGCAAGAAGAACAGGGGTTCCACTGAAGCTTTCTTT. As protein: CASKKNRGSTEAFF.

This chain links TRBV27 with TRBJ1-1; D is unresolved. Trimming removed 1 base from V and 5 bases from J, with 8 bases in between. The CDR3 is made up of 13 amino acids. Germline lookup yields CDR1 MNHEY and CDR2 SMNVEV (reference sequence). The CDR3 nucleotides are TGTGCCAGCAGTTTATACGCAGTGACTGAAGCTTTCTTT. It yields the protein CASSLYAVTEAFF.

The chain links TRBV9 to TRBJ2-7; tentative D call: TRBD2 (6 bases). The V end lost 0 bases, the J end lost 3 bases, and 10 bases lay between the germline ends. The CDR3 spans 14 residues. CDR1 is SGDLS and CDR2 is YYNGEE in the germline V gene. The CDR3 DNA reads TGTGCCAGCAGCGTAGGATGGGGGGACTACGAGCAGTACTTC. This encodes CASSVGWGDYEQYF.

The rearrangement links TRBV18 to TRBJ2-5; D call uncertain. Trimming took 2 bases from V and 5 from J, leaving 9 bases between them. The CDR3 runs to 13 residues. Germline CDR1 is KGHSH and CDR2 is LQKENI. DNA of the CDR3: TGTGCCAGCTCACCATCGGTTTTGGAGACCCAGTACTTC. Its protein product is CASSPSVLETQYF.

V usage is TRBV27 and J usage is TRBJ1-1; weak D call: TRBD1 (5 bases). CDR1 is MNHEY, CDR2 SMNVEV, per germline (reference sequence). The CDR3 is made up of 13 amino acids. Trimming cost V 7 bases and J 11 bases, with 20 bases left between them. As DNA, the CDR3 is TGTGCCAGCAACCAACCCGGCAGGGCTGGGGCTTTCTTT. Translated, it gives CASNQPGRAGAFF.